This T cell receptor (beta chain) was captured by sequencing in a study of T cell responses to AZD1222 COVID-19 vaccine. Study-level results: Recipients of two AZD1222 doses showed rising Spike-specific TCR breadth and depth. Regions left unmutated in variants are reportedly the target of nearly half of spike-specific TCRs.

Looked up from germline, CDR1 is SNHLY and CDR2 is FYNNEI. The CDR3 is 13 residues long. Repertoires were generated with immunoSEQ multiplex PCR, while TCRdb's copy carries only in-frame clones and drops some. The sample has about 140,000 clones, 70% to 90% seen once; the top ten hold 5% to 6.5%. A note on this clone: Its antigen is undetermined. The junction departs from the called germline gene at one end, perhaps through a read error.

The material was peripheral blood, obtained on day 0 of AZD1222 vaccination. V gene TRBV2 combines with J gene TRBJ2-7; TRBD1 matches at 10 bases. This receptor was obtained from an adult in good health. CDR3 nucleotide sequence: TGTGCCAGCAGTTTAACCTGGGACAGGGGATTGAACTTC. Its protein is CASSLTWDRGLNF.